One T cell receptor beta chain is described in this entry. Its matching antigen is unknown. This record comes from a study of blood T cells in healthy people across ages. Study conclusions and caveats: Compared with aged donors, long-lived donors showed fewer expanded clones, suggesting selection.

Combining a sample-barcoded 5' primer with a J-beta primer mix, a second PCR ran for 7 to 11 cycles. TCRdb redid the calling of the 5' RACE reads with MiXCR, one entry per CDR3 protein. The sample contains 700,000 or so distinct CDR3 sequences, approximately 21% of which appear only once. This CDR3 contains 15 residues. The V gene end was trimmed by 5 bases and the J gene end by 5 bases; junction bases not matched to a gene: 11. Sequences were obtained from blood. The genes are TRBV12-3 or TRBV12-4 and TRBJ1-2; 7 bases match TRBD1. This receptor was identified in a man aged 65-85 years in good health. CDR3: CASSTRQGGGYGYTF. The CDR3 nucleotides read TGTGCCAGCAGTACCCGACAGGGTGGGGGTTATGGCTACACCTTC.